Listed below are T cell receptor beta chains from one sample, sequenced in a study of cytomegalovirus exposure and HLA in healthy donors. TCRdb's table, derived via immunoSEQ multiplex PCR, lists solely in-frame clones and lacks some. The data contain approximately 160,000 clones, around 80% of them singletons. Sample: PBMCs. These receptors were taken from a woman between 45 and 65 years old in good health and CMV-seropositive. The CDR3 runs from the conserved cysteine through the conserved F or W. The D gene is left open where the match is weak. The size of a clone is reported for some rows only, either as once, few or many, or as a class for expanded clones.

V gene,J gene,CDR3 length,D gene,clone size,CDR3 DNA,CDR3 protein
TRBV7-9,TRBJ1-5,14,TRBD1,NA,TGTGCCAGCAGCCCCGGACAGGGAAATCAGCCCCAGCATTTT,CASSPGQGNQPQHF
TRBV2,TRBJ2-1,15,NA,few,TGTGCCAGCAGCCCGGGACATAACACCTACAATGAGCAGTTCTTC,CASSPGHNTYNEQFF
TRBV27,TRBJ1-6,14,NA,NA,TGTGCCAGCAGGCTGACAGGTTATAATTCACCCCTCCACTTT,CASRLTGYNSPLHF
TRBV9,TRBJ2-7,15,TRBD1,NA,TGTGCCAGCAGCGTGTCCGGGACAGGTTCCTACGAGCAGTACTTC,CASSVSGTGSYEQYF
TRBV6-1,TRBJ1-3,15,NA,NA,TGTGCCAGCAGTGAGTGGGACTTATCTGGAAACACCATATATTTT,CASSEWDLSGNTIYF
TRBV2,TRBJ1-5,16,NA,NA,TGTGCCAGCAGTCGACAGGTGCCGGTATTGGAGCAGCCCCAGCATTTT,CASSRQVPVLEQPQHF
TRBV5-1,TRBJ1-4,14,NA,few,TGCGCCAGCAGCTTGGACTTGGGCACTGAAAAACTGTTTTTT,CASSLDLGTEKLFF
TRBV10-1,TRBJ1-1,12,NA,NA,TGCGCCAGGGACTTTGAGGGAACTGAAGCTTTCTTT,CARDFEGTEAFF
TRBV9,TRBJ1-3,16,NA,NA,TGTGCCAGCAGCGTAGGAGGCAGGGCATCCGGAAACACCATATATTTT,CASSVGGRASGNTIYF
TRBV4-2,TRBJ2-5,16,TRBD2,NA,TGTGCCAGCAGCCAAAGCGGGACTAGCGGGGAACAGACCCAGTACTTC,CASSQSGTSGEQTQYF
TRBV11-3,TRBJ1-1,17,TRBD1,NA,TGTGCCAGCAGCTTAGGTGGGACAGGGCGAGAGAACACTGAAGCTTTCTTT,CASSLGGTGRENTEAFF
TRBV5-4,TRBJ2-1,17,NA,NA,TGTGCCAGCAGCTTGGGCGGGACGGCCAGCTCCTACAATGAGCAGTTCTTC,CASSLGGTASSYNEQFF
TRBV7-8,TRBJ2-7,14,NA,NA,TGTGCCAGCAGCTTTTATATGGGGGCGGACGAGCAGTACTTC,CASSFYMGADEQYF
TRBV4-1,TRBJ2-3,16,TRBD2,NA,TGCGCCAGCAGCCAAGATAGGCTAGCGGGGGCGGATACGCAGTATTTT,CASSQDRLAGADTQYF
TRBV6-1,TRBJ1-2,14,NA,NA,TGTGCCAGCAGTCCCCGGGAGGGAAGGTATGGCTACACCTTC,CASSPREGRYGYTF
TRBV27,TRBJ2-3,15,NA,NA,TGTGCCAGCAGTTTCCCAGGGGCCCGCACAGATACGCAGTATTTT,CASSFPGARTDTQYF
TRBV5-8,TRBJ1-2,16,TRBD1,NA,TGTGCCAGCTTACGTCAACAGGGGAATACTAACTATGGCTACACCTTC,CASLRQQGNTNYGYTF
TRBV21-1,TRBJ2-3,15,NA,NA,TGTGCCAGCAGCGGGGGGGGGCAGAGCACAGATACGCAGTATTTT,CASSGGGQSTDTQYF
TRBV9,TRBJ1-2,14,TRBD1,NA,TGTGCCAGCAGCGTATTCGACAGGGGATATGGCTACACCTTC,CASSVFDRGYGYTF
TRBV18,TRBJ2-7,15,NA,NA,TGTGCCAGCTCAACGGAGGGGACGGAAGCCTACGAGCAGTACTTC,CASSTEGTEAYEQYF
TRBV18,TRBJ1-2,15,TRBD1,NA,TGTGCCAGCTCACCGGGGGAGACAGGGATTGGCGGCTACACCTTC,CASSPGETGIGGYTF
TRBV27,TRBJ1-2,17,TRBD1,NA,TGTGCCAGCAGACCCGCGCGGGGACAGACATCTAACTATGGCTACACCTTC,CASRPARGQTSNYGYTF
TRBV30,TRBJ2-1,13,NA,NA,TGTGCCTGGAGTGTAGGGAGTCACAATGAGCAGTTCTTC,CAWSVGSHNEQFF
TRBV27,TRBJ2-7,14,NA,NA,TGTGCCAGCAGTCCTTCGACAGGTACCTACGAGCAGTACTTC,CASSPSTGTYEQYF
TRBV29-1,TRBJ1-1,12,NA,NA,TGCAGCGGTCACAGGGCTTACCATGAAGCTTTCTTT,CSGHRAYHEAFF
TRBV29-1,TRBJ2-3,17,NA,NA,TGCAGCGTTATCTTTGGGAAGACAGGCAGAAGCACAGATACGCAGTATTTT,CSVIFGKTGRSTDTQYF
TRBV7-9,TRBJ1-1,11,NA,NA,TGTTCCAGCAGCCTCTCCTCTGAAGCTTTCTTT,CSSSLSSEAFF
TRBV4-1,TRBJ1-2,15,NA,NA,TGCGCCAGCAGCCAAGACAGGACAGACGGCTATGGCTACACCTTC,CASSQDRTDGYGYTF
TRBV30,TRBJ2-2,11,NA,NA,TGTGCCTGGAGTCCTCGACAGGAGCTGTTTTTT,CAWSPRQELFF
TRBV5-4,TRBJ1-3,13,NA,NA,TGTGCCAGCAGCTTGGGAGGGAAAGGCTCCATATATTTT,CASSLGGKGSIYF
TRBV25-1,TRBJ1-2,17,NA,NA,TGTGCCAGTGTCTACCCACCAGGTATTCGTTGGAACTATGGCTACACCTTC,CASVYPPGIRWNYGYTF
TRBV11-3,TRBJ1-1,14,NA,once,TGTGCCAGCAGCTTGACAGGCTACGGCACTGAAGCTTTCTTT,CASSLTGYGTEAFF
TRBV7-9,TRBJ2-3,16,TRBD1,NA,TGTTCCAGCAGCCTAATCCCGACAGGGGGCACAGATACGCAGTATTTT,CSSSLIPTGGTDTQYF
TRBV29-1,TRBJ1-1,11,NA,NA,TGCAGCGTTGAAAGGAACAGAGAAGCTTTCTTT,CSVERNREAFF
TRBV4-2,TRBJ1-2,14,NA,NA,TGTGCCAGCAGCCAAGACGGACTTATGGGTGGCTACACCTTC,CASSQDGLMGGYTF
TRBV5-1,TRBJ2-5,16,TRBD2,NA,TGCGCCAGCAGCTTGGTTCTAGCGGGGGAGGTGGAGACCCAGTACTTC,CASSLVLAGEVETQYF
TRBV6-1,TRBJ2-1,15,TRBD2,NA,TGTGCCAGCAGCGCAGCGGGGGGCTCGCGCAATGAGCAGTTCTTC,CASSAAGGSRNEQFF
TRBV5-6,TRBJ2-5,13,NA,NA,TGTGCCAGCAATCCAGGGTACCAAGAGACCCAGTACTTC,CASNPGYQETQYF
TRBV7-9,TRBJ1-1,15,TRBD1,NA,TGTGCCAGCAGCCTTATAGACAGGGTTGGGACTGAAGCTTTCTTT,CASSLIDRVGTEAFF
TRBV5-6,TRBJ2-5,14,NA,NA,TGTGCCAGCAGCTTTGGGCAGGGCCAAGAGACCCAGTACTTC,CASSFGQGQETQYF
TRBV9,TRBJ2-3,14,NA,NA,TGTGCCAGCAGCCGGACATGGAGCACAGATACGCAGTATTTT,CASSRTWSTDTQYF
TRBV6-1,TRBJ1-1,11,NA,NA,TGTGCCAGCAGTGAGGGGGGTGAAGCTTTCTTT,CASSEGGEAFF
TRBV19,TRBJ2-5,12,NA,once,TGTGCCAGTGGACTTAATCCCGGGGCCCAGTACTTC,CASGLNPGAQYF
TRBV6-6,TRBJ2-1,16,TRBD1,NA,TGTGCCAGCAGTTCCTCGACAGGGTCGAGCTACAATGAGCAGTTCTTC,CASSSSTGSSYNEQFF
TRBV28,TRBJ2-5,16,NA,NA,TGTGCCAGCAGTCCGAGCCCGGGCCCGGAGGCAGAGACCCAGTACTTC,CASSPSPGPEAETQYF
TRBV13,TRBJ2-2,16,TRBD2,once,TGTGCCAGCAGCCCGGGACTAGCCCGGAACACCGGGGAGCTGTTTTTT,CASSPGLARNTGELFF
TRBV4-2,TRBJ1-2,15,NA,NA,TGTGCCAGTACCCCGGGCAGGGGTAGTGACTATGGCTACACCTTC,CASTPGRGSDYGYTF
TRBV9,TRBJ1-2,14,NA,once,TGTGCCAGAGGTCGACCGACAGAGTACTATGGCTACACCTTC,CARGRPTEYYGYTF
TRBV11-3,TRBJ2-2,13,NA,NA,TGTGCCAGCAGCTTAGTTGCGGGCCGGGAGCTGTTTTTT,CASSLVAGRELFF
TRBV5-1,TRBJ2-1,15,TRBD2,NA,TGCGCCAGCAGCTTGGCTCCGGGGGGGGCGAATGAGCAGTTCTTC,CASSLAPGGANEQFF